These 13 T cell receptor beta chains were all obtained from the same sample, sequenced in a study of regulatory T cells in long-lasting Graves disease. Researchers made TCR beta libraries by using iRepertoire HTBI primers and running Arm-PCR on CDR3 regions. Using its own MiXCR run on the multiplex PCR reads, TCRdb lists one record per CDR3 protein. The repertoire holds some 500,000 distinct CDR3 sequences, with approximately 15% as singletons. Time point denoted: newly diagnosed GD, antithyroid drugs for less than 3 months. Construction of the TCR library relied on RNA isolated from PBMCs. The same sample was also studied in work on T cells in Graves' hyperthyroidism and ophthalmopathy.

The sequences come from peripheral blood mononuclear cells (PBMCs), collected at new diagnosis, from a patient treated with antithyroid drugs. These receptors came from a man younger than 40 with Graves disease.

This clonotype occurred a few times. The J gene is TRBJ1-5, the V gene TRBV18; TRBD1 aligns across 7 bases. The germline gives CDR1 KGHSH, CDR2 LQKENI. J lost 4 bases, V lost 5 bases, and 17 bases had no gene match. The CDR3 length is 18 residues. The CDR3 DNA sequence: TGTGCCAGCTCATACTTACCATCAGGGCAGGGGGGAAATCAGCCCCAGCATTTT. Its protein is CASSYLPSGQGGNQPQHF.

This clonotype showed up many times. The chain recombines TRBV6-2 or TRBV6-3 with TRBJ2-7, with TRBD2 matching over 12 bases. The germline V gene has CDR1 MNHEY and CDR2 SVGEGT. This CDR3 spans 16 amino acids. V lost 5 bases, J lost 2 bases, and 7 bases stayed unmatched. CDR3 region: CASSGRTSGKAYEQYF. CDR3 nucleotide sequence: TGTGCCAGCAGTGGCCGGACTAGCGGGAAAGCCTACGAGCAGTACTTC.

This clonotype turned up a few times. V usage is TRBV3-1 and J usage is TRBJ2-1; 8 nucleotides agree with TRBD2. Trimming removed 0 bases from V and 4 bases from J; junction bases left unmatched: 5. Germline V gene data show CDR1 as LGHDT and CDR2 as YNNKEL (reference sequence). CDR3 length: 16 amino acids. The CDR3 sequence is CASSQDGTRVYNEQFF. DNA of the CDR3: TGTGCCAGCAGCCAAGACGGGACTAGGGTGTACAATGAGCAGTTCTTC.

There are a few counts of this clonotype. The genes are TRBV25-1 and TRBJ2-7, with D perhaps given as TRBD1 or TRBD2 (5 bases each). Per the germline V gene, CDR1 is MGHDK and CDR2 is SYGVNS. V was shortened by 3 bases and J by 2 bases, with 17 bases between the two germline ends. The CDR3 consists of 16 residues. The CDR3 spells CASSDSTGRRPYEQYF. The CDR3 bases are TGTGCCAGCAGTGATAGTACAGGCCGGAGGCCCTACGAGCAGTACTTC.

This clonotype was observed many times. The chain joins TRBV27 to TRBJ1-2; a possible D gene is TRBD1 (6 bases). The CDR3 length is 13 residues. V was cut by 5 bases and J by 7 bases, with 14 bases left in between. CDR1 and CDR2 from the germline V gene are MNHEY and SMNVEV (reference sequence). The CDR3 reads CASSAQGIGGYTF. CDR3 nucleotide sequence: TGTGCCAGCAGTGCACAGGGTATCGGTGGCTACACCTTC.

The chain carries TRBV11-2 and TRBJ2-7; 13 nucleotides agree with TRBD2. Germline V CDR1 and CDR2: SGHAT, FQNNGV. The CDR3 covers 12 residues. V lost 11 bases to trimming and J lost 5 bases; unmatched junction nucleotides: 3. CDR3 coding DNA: TGTGCCGTACTAGCGGGGGGGAACGAGCAGTACTTC. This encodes CAVLAGGNEQYF.

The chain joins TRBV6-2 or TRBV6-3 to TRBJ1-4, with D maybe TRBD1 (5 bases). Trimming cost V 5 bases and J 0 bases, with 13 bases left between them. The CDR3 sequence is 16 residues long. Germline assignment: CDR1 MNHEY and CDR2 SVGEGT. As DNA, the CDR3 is TGTGCCAGCAGTGGGGGTAAAGCGGCAACTAATGAAAAACTGTTTTTT. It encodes CASSGGKAATNEKLFF.

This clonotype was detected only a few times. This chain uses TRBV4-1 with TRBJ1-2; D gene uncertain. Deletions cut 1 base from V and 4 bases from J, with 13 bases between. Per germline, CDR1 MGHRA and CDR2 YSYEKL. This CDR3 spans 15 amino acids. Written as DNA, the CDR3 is TGCGCCAGCAGCCAAGGGAAAAGTAGCTTCTATGGCTACACCTTC. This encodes CASSQGKSSFYGYTF.

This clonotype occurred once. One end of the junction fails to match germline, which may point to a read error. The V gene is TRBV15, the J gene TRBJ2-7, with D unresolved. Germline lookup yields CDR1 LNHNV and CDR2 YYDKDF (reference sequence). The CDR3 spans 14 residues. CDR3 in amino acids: CATSRDGKTYGQYF. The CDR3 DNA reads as TGTGCCACCAGCAGAGATGGCAAAACCTACGGGCAGTACTTC.

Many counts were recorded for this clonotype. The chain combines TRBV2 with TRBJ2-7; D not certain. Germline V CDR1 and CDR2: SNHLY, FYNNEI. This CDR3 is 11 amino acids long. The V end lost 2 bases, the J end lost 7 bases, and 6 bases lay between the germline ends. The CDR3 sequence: CASSERREQYF. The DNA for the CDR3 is TGTGCCAGCAGTGAAAGGAGAGAGCAGTACTTC.

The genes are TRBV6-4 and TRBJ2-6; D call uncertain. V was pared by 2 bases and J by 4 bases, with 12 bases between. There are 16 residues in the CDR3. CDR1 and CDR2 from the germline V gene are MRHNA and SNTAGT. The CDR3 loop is CASSDGQAPGANVLTF. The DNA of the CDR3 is TGTGCCAGCAGTGACGGCCAGGCCCCCGGGGCCAACGTCCTGACTTTC.

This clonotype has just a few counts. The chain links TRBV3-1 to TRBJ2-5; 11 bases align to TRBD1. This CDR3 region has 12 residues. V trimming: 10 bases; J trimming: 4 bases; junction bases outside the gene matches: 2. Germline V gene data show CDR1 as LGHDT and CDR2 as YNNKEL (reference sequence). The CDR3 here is CATGQGGETQYF. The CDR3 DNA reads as TGTGCCACGGGACAGGGGGGAGAGACCCAGTACTTC.

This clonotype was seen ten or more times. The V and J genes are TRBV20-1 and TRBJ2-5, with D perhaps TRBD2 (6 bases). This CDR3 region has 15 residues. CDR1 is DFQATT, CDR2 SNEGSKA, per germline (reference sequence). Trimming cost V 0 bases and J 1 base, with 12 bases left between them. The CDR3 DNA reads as TGCAGTGCTAGAGATCGTCGGGGGTTCCAAGAGACCCAGTACTTC. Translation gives CSARDRRGFQETQYF.